The clone carrying this T cell receptor (beta chain) came up a few times. Its antigen remains unidentified. With 7 bases clipped from V and 6 bases from J, the junction kept 6 bases outside the gene matches. The CDR3 is made up of 14 amino acids. CDR1 is LNHDA, CDR2 SQIVND, per germline (reference sequence). This entry belongs to a study of T cell responses to AZD1222 COVID-19 vaccine. Study results and limitations: Repertoire sampling occurred only after the peak T cell response. Donors were largely white British and mainly female; clonal diversity was possibly underestimated. As reported, nearly half of all spike-specific TCRs target variant regions that are unmutated. There were vaccine-associated CD4 TCRs across spike, dominant at 160-218 and 743-854.

The table came from immunoSEQ multiplex PCR; TCRdb's copy has only in-frame clones and leaves some out. The sample lists approximately 150,000 clones, about nine tenths occurring once. The TCR was taken from an adult in good health. Sequences were derived from peripheral blood, sampled on day 0 of AZD1222 vaccination. The rearrangement joins TRBV19 to TRBJ1-4, with 9 bases lining up with TRBD1. The CDR3 reads CASTRDRADEKLFF. DNA for the CDR3: TGTGCCAGTACCCGGGACAGGGCGGATGAAAAACTGTTTTTT.